The 11 T cell receptor beta chains below were found in one sample sequenced in a study of T cell clones after liver transplantation. Some clones are missing from TCRdb's copy, which holds only in-frame ones; the method was immunoSEQ multiplex PCR. This table holds roughly 51,000 clones, 55% to 85% found once. The sequencing used CD4+ T cells from blood, collected approximately 52 months after liver transplant. Receptors were obtained from a human patient who received a liver transplant. Some of these T cells may belong to the graft donor.

The chain links TRBV27 to TRBJ1-1; 10 positions agree with TRBD1. The CDR3 runs 15 residues. V was clipped by 4 bases and J by 5 bases; unmatched bases: 7. Germline loops: CDR1 MNHEY, CDR2 SMNVEV (reference sequence). Here the CDR3 DNA reads TGTGCCAGCAGTTCGCCGGGACAGGGGAGAACTGAAGCTTTCTTT. Encoded protein: CASSSPGQGRTEAFF.

In regard to this clone: The same CDR3 is also encoded by other DNA sequences in this sample. The genes are TRBV5-5 and TRBJ1-4; maybe TRBD1 (5 bases). The CDR3 covers 15 residues. Trimming removed 1 base from V and 0 bases from J, with 7 bases in between. CDR1 SGHKS and CDR2 YYEKEE come from the germline V gene (reference sequence). CDR3: CASSLLGATNEKLFF. CDR3 coding DNA: TGTGCCAGCAGCTTGCTGGGGGCAACTAATGAAAAACTGTTTTTT.

The V and J genes are TRBV4-1 and TRBJ1-2, with 7 bases fitting TRBD1. Germline CDR1 and CDR2: MGHRA and YSYEKL. The CDR3 loop spans 15 amino acids. The trim removed 4 bases at V and 4 bases at J, leaving 9 bases unmatched. CDR3 sequence reads: CASSRGPGGSYGYTF. The CDR3 bases are TGCGCCAGCAGCCGAGGCCCAGGGGGAAGCTATGGCTACACCTTC.

The rearrangement joins TRBV11-1 to TRBJ2-1; the match to TRBD1 covers 7 bases. This CDR3 is 15 amino acids long. Germline values: CDR1 SGHAT, CDR2 FQDESV (reference sequence). Trimming at V came to 5 bases and at J to 3 bases, leaving 7 bases not matched to a gene. The CDR3 loop is CASSQPGTDYNEQFF. The CDR3 DNA reads as TGTGCCAGCAGCCAACCCGGGACAGACTACAATGAGCAGTTCTTC.

This chain uses TRBV11-2 with TRBJ2-1, with 9 bases that match TRBD1. The trim removed 8 bases at V and 5 bases at J, leaving 7 bases unmatched. This CDR3 spans 14 amino acids. From germline, CDR1 is SGHAT and CDR2 FQNNGV. CDR3 DNA: TGTGCCAGCGGGGGACAGGGTCTCGACAATGAGCAGTTCTTC. Amino acids: CASGGQGLDNEQFF. The whole variable domain, remainder taken from reference TRBV11-2 and TRBJ2-1, is EAGVAQSPRYKIIEKRQSVAFWCNPISGHATLYWYQQILGQGPKLLIQFQNNGVVDDSQLPKDRFSAERLKGVDSTLKIQPAKLEDSAVYLCASGGQGLDNEQFFGPGTRLTVL.

CDR3 sequence: CAWRGEGKLFF. CDR3 sequence (DNA): TGTGCCTGGAGAGGTGAAGGAAAACTGTTTTTT. The chain combines TRBV30 with TRBJ1-4; D ambiguous. The germline V and J ends were trimmed by 3 bases and 10 bases, with 9 bases remaining between them. Germline values: CDR1 GTSNPN, CDR2 SVGIG (reference sequence). The CDR3 extends over 11 amino acids.

V usage is TRBV30 and J usage is TRBJ1-4, with 7 bases fitting TRBD1. The CDR3 contains 12 residues. The germline V gene has CDR1 GTSNPN and CDR2 SVGIG (reference sequence). With V trimmed by 8 bases and J by 4 bases, 4 bases remained unmatched. The CDR3 DNA sequence: TGTGCCCGGGACAGCCGTAATGAAAAACTGTTTTTT. Translation: CARDSRNEKLFF.

The chain recombines TRBV28 with TRBJ1-2, with D possibly being TRBD1 (6 bases). V was pared by 5 bases and J by 3 bases, with 22 bases between. The germline V gene encodes CDR1 MDHEN and CDR2 SYDVKM. The CDR3 is 17 residues long. The CDR3 loop is CASSINLSTGDYYGYTF. In DNA form, the CDR3 reads TGTGCCAGCAGTATAAACTTATCGACAGGAGACTACTATGGCTACACCTTC.

The chain joins TRBV30 to TRBJ1-1; D unclear. Deletions cut 4 bases from V and 2 bases from J, with 11 bases between. Germline V gene data show CDR1 as GTSNPN and CDR2 as SVGIG (reference sequence). The CDR3 length is 13 residues. CDR3 residues: CAWTREGNTEAFF. CDR3 DNA: TGTGCCTGGACGCGGGAGGGAAACACTGAAGCTTTCTTT.

This clone was counted once. This rearrangement joins TRBV6-1 to TRBJ2-5, with D possibly being TRBD1 (6 bases). The J call is in doubt because the DNA end fits TRBJ2-7 better. The CDR3 covers 14 residues. Germline V gives CDR1 MNHNS, CDR2 SASEGT. The chain's CDR3 is CASSDTGPVYEQYF. The CDR3 DNA is TGTGCCAGCAGTGACACAGGGCCTGTCTACGAGCAGTACTTC.

There are a few counts of this clone. The V and J genes are TRBV7-8 and TRBJ1-1; no clear D. The CDR3 is made up of 14 amino acids. Between the trimmed V and J ends, which lost 2 bases and 5 bases, there was a span of 12 bases. The germline gives CDR1 SGHVS, CDR2 FQNEAQ. Here the CDR3 reads CASSLQGVRTEAFF. The DNA for the CDR3 is TGTGCCAGCAGCTTACAAGGCGTTCGAACTGAAGCTTTCTTT.